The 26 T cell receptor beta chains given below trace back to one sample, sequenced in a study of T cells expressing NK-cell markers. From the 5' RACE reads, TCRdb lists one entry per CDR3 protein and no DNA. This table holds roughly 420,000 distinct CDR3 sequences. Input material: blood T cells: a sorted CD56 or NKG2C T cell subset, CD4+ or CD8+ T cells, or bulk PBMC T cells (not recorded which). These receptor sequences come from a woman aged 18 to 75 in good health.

This CDR3 reads CASSSGTGLRTTEAFF. The V call is TRBV5-1, the J call TRBJ1-1; lacking DNA, the TRBD1 call made by TCRdb goes unchecked. This CDR3 is 16 amino acids long. The V gene's germline CDR1 is SGHRS and CDR2 YFSETQ.

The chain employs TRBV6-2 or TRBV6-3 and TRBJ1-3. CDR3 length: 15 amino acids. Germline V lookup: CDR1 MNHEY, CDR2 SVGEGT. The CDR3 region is CASSSSVRGGNTIYF.

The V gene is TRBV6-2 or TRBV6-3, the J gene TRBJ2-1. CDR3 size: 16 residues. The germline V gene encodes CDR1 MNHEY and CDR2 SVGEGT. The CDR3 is CASSYSSGPTYNEQFF.

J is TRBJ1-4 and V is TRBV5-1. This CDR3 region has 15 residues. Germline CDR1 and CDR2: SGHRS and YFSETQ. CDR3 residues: CASSLVGATNEKLFF.

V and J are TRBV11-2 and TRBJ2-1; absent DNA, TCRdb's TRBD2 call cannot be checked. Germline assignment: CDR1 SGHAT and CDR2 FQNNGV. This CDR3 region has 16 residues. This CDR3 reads CASSLEGSGTDNEQFF.

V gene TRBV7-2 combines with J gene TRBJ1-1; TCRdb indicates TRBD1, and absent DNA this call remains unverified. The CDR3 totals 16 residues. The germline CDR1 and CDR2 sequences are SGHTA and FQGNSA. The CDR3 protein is CASSLRSLGGMSEAFF.

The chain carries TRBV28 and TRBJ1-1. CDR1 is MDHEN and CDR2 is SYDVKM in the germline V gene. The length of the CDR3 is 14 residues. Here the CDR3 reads CASSLSYGNTEAFF. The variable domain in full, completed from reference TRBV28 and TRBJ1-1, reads DVKVTQSSRYLVKRTGEKVFLECVQDMDHENMFWYRQDPGLGLRLIYFSYDVKMKEKGDIPEGYSVSREKKERFSLILESASTNQTSMYLCASSLSYGNTEAFFGQGTRLTVV.

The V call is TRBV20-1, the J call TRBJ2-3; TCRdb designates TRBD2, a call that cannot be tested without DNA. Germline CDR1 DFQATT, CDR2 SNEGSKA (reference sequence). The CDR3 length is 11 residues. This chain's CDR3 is CSARAPDTQYF.

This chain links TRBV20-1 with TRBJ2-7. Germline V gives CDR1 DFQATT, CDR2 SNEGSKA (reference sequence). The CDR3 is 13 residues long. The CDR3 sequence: CRARQKISYEQYF.

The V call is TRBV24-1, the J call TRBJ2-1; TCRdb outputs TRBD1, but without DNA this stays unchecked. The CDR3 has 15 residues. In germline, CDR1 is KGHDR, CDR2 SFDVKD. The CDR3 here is CATSDLTAGTNEQFF.

This CDR3 is CSAEVGRSSGDHQETQYF. The chain has TRBV20-1 and TRBJ2-5; TCRdb outputs TRBD2, but without DNA this stays unchecked. CDR3 length: 18 residues. Per germline, CDR1 DFQATT and CDR2 SNEGSKA (reference sequence).

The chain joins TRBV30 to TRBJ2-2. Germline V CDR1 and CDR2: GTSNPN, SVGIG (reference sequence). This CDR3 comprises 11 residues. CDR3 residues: CASVDTGELFF. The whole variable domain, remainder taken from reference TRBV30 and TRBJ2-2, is SQTIHQWPATLVQPVGSPLSLECTVEGTSNPNLYWYRQAAGRGLQLLFYSVGIGQISSEVPQNLSASRPQDRQFILSSKKLLLSDSGFYLCASVDTGELFFGEGSRLTVL.

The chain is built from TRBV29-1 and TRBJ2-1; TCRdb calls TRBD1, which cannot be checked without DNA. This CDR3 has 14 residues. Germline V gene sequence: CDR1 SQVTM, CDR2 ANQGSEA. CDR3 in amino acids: CSARGGPGGNEQFF.

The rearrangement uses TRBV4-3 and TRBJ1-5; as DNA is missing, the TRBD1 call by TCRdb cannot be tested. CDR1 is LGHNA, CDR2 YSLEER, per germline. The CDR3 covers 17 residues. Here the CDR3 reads CASSQEAGIISNQPQHF.

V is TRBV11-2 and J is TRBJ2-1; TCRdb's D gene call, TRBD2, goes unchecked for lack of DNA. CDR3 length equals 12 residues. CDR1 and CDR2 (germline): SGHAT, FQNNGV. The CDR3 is CASSLDRERQAF.

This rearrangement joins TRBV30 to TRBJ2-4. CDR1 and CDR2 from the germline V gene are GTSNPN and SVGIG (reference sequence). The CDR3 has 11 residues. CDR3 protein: CAWSAKNIQYF.

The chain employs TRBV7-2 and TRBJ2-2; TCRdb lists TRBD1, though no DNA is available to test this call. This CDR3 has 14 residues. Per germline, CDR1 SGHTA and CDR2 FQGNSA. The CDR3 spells CASSPGRQTGELFF.

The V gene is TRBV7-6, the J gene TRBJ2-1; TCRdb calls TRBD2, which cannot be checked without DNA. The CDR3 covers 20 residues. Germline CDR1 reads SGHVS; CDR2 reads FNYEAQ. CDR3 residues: CASSSPGTSGRGRSGNEQFF.

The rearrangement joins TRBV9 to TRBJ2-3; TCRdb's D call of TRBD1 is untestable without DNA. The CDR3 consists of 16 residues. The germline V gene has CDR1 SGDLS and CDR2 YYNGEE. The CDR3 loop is CASSPRSGQSTDTQYF.

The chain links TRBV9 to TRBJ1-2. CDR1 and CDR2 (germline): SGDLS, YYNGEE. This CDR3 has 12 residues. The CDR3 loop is CASSAFSYGYTF. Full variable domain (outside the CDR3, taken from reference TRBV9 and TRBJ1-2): DSGVTQTPKHLITATGQRVTLRCSPRSGDLSVYWYQQSLDQGLQFLIQYYNGEERAKGNILERFSAQQFPDLHSELNLSSLELGDSALYFCASSAFSYGYTFGSGTRLTVV.

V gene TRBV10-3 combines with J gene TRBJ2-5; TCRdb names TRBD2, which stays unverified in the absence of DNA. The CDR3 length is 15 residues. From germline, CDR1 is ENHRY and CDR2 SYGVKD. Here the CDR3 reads CAISAGTSGKETQYF.

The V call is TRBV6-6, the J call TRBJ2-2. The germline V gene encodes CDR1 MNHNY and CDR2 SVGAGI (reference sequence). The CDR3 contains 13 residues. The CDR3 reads CASSYIALGELFF.

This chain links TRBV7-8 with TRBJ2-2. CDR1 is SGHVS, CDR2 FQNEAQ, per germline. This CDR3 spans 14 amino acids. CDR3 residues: CASSLVGNTGELFF.

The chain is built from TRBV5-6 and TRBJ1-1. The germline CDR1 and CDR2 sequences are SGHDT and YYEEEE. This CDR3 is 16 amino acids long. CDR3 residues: CASSLWEDMTNTEAFF.

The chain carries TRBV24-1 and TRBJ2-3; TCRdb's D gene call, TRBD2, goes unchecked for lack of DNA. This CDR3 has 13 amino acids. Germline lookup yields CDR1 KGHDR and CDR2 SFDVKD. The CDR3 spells CATQREFPDTQYF.

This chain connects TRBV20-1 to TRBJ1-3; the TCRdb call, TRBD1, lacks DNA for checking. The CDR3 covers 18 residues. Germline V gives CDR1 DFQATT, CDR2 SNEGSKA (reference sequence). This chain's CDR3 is CSARTTRTPDGHGNTIYF.